Each of the 12 T cell receptor beta chains below was sequenced from the same sample in a study of identical twins. TCRdb re-called the 5' RACE reads through MiXCR, storing one row per CDR3 protein. The profile covers about 520,000 distinct CDR3 sequences, with under 25% appearing a single time and 0.91% taken by the ten largest. A further study also used this sample, focusing on T cells expressing NK-cell markers.

What was sequenced was CD4+ T cells sorted from blood. The receptors were gathered from a woman younger than 30 in good health.

The rearrangement links TRBV29-1 to TRBJ1-2, with TRBD1 identical over 8 bases. V shed 7 bases and J 11 bases; nucleotides not matched to a gene: 12. From germline, CDR1 is SQVTM and CDR2 ANQGSEA. The CDR3 loop spans 12 amino acids. The CDR3 DNA reads TGCAGCGCGGGACAGGCCCGTATGGGGTACACCTTC. Its translation is CSAGQARMGYTF.

This chain uses TRBV25-1 with TRBJ1-2; D gene uncertain. The CDR3 runs 10 residues. Germline values: CDR1 MGHDK, CDR2 SYGVNS. This CDR3 is CEAPNYGYTF. DNA for the CDR3: TGTGAGGCTCCCAACTATGGCTACACCTTC.

Only one count was recorded for this clonotype. The chain carries TRBV7-9 and TRBJ2-5; D tentatively reads TRBD1 or TRBD2 (5 bases each). The V gene lost 10 bases and the J gene lost 0 bases, with 15 bases spanning the gap. CDR3 length: 14 amino acids. In germline, CDR1 is SEHNR, CDR2 FQNEAQ (reference sequence). CDR3 sequence: CAMSPGRYQETQYF. CDR3 sequence (DNA): TGTGCCATGAGCCCGGGGCGCTACCAAGAGACCCAGTACTTC.

The chain employs TRBV20-1 and TRBJ2-1; 8 nucleotides align to TRBD2. The CDR3 runs to 13 residues. The V segment lost 6 bases and the J segment 6 bases; nucleotides outside the gene matches: 7. Looked up from germline, CDR1 is DFQATT and CDR2 is SNEGSKA (reference sequence). The DNA for the CDR3 is TGCAGTGCCCCGCGGCTAGCGGGCAATGAGCAGTTCTTC. It specifies CSAPRLAGNEQFF.

This clonotype has more than one count but fewer than ten. This chain connects TRBV7-9 to TRBJ2-1, with a possible D match to TRBD2 (6 bases). CDR3 length equals 14 residues. CDR1 is SEHNR and CDR2 is FQNEAQ in the germline V gene (reference sequence). Trimming took off 1 base at V and 13 bases at J, with 17 bases between the two ends. This CDR3 is CASSLDGGTLQQFF. The CDR3 nucleotides read TGTGCCAGCAGCTTAGACGGGGGAACCCTCCAACAGTTCTTC.

The genes are TRBV20-1 and TRBJ2-4; tentatively, D is TRBD1 (5 bases). Germline lookup yields CDR1 DFQATT and CDR2 SNEGSKA (reference sequence). This CDR3 is 14 amino acids long. The V end lost 0 bases, the J end lost 0 bases, and 6 bases lay between the germline ends. The CDR3: CSARDQGAKNIQYF. Written as DNA, the CDR3 is TGCAGTGCTAGAGATCAGGGAGCCAAAAACATTCAGTACTTC.

The rearrangement links TRBV5-5 to TRBJ1-5; 8 nucleotides match TRBD1. Germline V gene data show CDR1 as SGHKS and CDR2 as YYEKEE (reference sequence). There are 15 residues in the CDR3. V lost 4 bases, J lost 0 bases, and 3 bases stayed unmatched. The CDR3 nucleotides are TGTGCCAGCAGCATTGACAGGGGTAGCAATCAGCCCCAGCATTTT. Amino acid sequence: CASSIDRGSNQPQHF. Full variable domain (remainder filled in from reference TRBV5-5 and TRBJ1-5): DAGVTQSPTHLIKTRGQQVTLRCSPISGHKSVSWYQQVLGQGPQFIFQYYEKEERGRGNFPDRFSARQFPNYSSELNVNALLLGDSALYLCASSIDRGSNQPQHFGDGTRLSIL.

This clonotype was picked up many times. J is TRBJ2-1 and V is TRBV5-1; 9 positions agree with TRBD1. Germline V lookup: CDR1 SGHRS, CDR2 YFSETQ. The CDR3 spans 14 residues. The V and J ends lost 4 bases and 6 bases, in that order; junction bases with no gene match: 5. The CDR3 sequence is CASSEIQGANEQFF. CDR3 nucleotide sequence: TGCGCCAGCAGCGAAATACAGGGGGCCAATGAGCAGTTCTTC.

V and J are TRBV12-3 or TRBV12-4 and TRBJ2-1, with TRBD1 as a possible D gene (6 bases). This CDR3 is 11 amino acids long. V lost 6 bases, J lost 15 bases, and 15 bases lay in between. The CDR3 DNA reads TGTGCCAGCAGAGGGGGTGGGGTGTTGTTCTTC. As protein: CASRGGGVLFF.

This clonotype was seen many times. The chain is built from TRBV20-1 and TRBJ1-2; D is uncertain. V was trimmed by 1 base and J by 2 bases, leaving 8 bases between them. Looked up from germline, CDR1 is DFQATT and CDR2 is SNEGSKA (reference sequence). The CDR3 is 13 amino acids. The DNA of the CDR3 is TGCAGTGCTAGAGTAGGAGGGAACTATGGCTACACCTTC. This gives the protein CSARVGGNYGYTF.

The CDR3 DNA reads TGTGCCAGCAGACTTGCGGGGGGGGCTACTGAAGCTTTCTTT. Residues: CASRLAGGATEAFF. The genes are TRBV2 and TRBJ1-1; D might be TRBD1 (6 bases). V lost 6 bases to trimming and J lost 5 bases, with 16 bases between them. Germline values: CDR1 SNHLY, CDR2 FYNNEI. The CDR3 covers 14 residues.

V is TRBV5-1 and J is TRBJ1-1, with TRBD1 matching over 10 bases. CDR1 is SGHRS, CDR2 YFSETQ, per germline. Trimming at V came to 0 bases and at J to 4 bases, leaving 3 bases not matched to a gene. The CDR3 has 15 amino acids. The CDR3 DNA is TGCGCCAGCAGCTTGGGGACAGGGGGGTTCACTGAAGCTTTCTTT. This sequence encodes CASSLGTGGFTEAFF.